A selection of T cell receptor beta chains follows, all from one sample in a study of T cell repertoires in ileal Crohn's disease. Assay: immunoSEQ multiplex PCR; the TCRdb copy retains only in-frame clones and omits some. The sample shows more than 4,000 clones, around 72% of them seen only once. The sample taken for sequencing was ileal tissue. The receptor source for this set is an adult with Crohn's disease. CDR3s include the opening cysteine and the closing phenylalanine or tryptophan. A D gene is named only where the DNA matches it firmly. Not all rows give a size; the values are once, few, many and, for expanded clones, a class.

j_call: TRBJ1-2; clone_size: -; d_call: TRBD1; v_call: TRBV5-1; cdr3_nt: TGCGCCAGCGGCGACCCGGGACAGGGGACGAGCGGCTACACCTTC; cdr3_aa: CASGDPGQGTSGYTF
j_call: TRBJ2-3; clone_size: few; d_call: TRBD2; v_call: TRBV28; cdr3_nt: TGTGCCAGCAGAACCGGGACTAGCGGGAGAGCAGATACGCAGTATTTT; cdr3_aa: CASRTGTSGRADTQYF
j_call: TRBJ2-7; clone_size: -; d_call: TRBD2; v_call: TRBV6-5; cdr3_nt: TGTGCCAGCAGTGCAACTAGCGGGAGTTACGAGCAGTACTTC; cdr3_aa: CASSATSGSYEQYF
j_call: TRBJ1-5; clone_size: -; d_call: TRBD1; v_call: TRBV2; cdr3_nt: TGTGCCAGCAGGGGGACAGGGGATAGCAATCAGCCCCAGCATTTT; cdr3_aa: CASRGTGDSNQPQHF
j_call: TRBJ1-1; clone_size: -; d_call: -; v_call: TRBV11-1; cdr3_nt: TGTGCCAGCAGCGTCGCAGGGCTCTACACTGAAGCTTTCTTT; cdr3_aa: CASSVAGLYTEAFF
j_call: TRBJ2-7; clone_size: few; d_call: -; v_call: TRBV7-6; cdr3_nt: TGTGCCAGCAGCTCTAGCTCCTACGAGCAGTACTTC; cdr3_aa: CASSSSSYEQYF
j_call: TRBJ2-5; clone_size: -; d_call: TRBD2; v_call: TRBV7-3; cdr3_nt: TGTGCCAGCAGCTTAGCGGGAGGGCAGATGGAGACCCAGTACTTC; cdr3_aa: CASSLAGGQMETQYF
j_call: TRBJ2-5; clone_size: -; d_call: TRBD2; v_call: TRBV10-3; cdr3_nt: TGTGCCATCAGTGCCGGGACTACCCAAGAGACCCAGTACTTC; cdr3_aa: CAISAGTTQETQYF
j_call: TRBJ2-1; clone_size: -; d_call: TRBD2; v_call: TRBV19; cdr3_nt: TGTGCCAGTAGTAAAAGACTAGCGGGAGTCGTTGGTGAGCAGTTCTTC; cdr3_aa: CASSKRLAGVVGEQFF
j_call: TRBJ2-2; clone_size: -; d_call: TRBD2; v_call: TRBV19; cdr3_nt: TGTGCCAGTAGTATTCGGTCCGGCGGGGGGGCGGGCACCGGGGAGCTGTTTTTT; cdr3_aa: CASSIRSGGGAGTGELFF
j_call: TRBJ2-2; clone_size: -; d_call: -; v_call: TRBV2; cdr3_nt: TGTGCCAGCAGGCCGGACTCCGCCGGGGAGCTGTTTTTT; cdr3_aa: CASRPDSAGELFF
j_call: TRBJ2-7; clone_size: -; d_call: -; v_call: TRBV11-2; cdr3_nt: TGTGCCAGCAGCTTAGCCCCTCTCTCCTACGAGCAGTACTTC; cdr3_aa: CASSLAPLSYEQYF
j_call: TRBJ2-7; clone_size: -; d_call: -; v_call: TRBV6-5; cdr3_nt: TGTGCCAGCAGAAGGACACCTAGCTCCTACGAGCAGTACTTC; cdr3_aa: CASRRTPSSYEQYF
j_call: TRBJ2-3; clone_size: -; d_call: TRBD1; v_call: TRBV5-4; cdr3_nt: TGTGCCAGCAGCGACCGCAGGGGGCAAGGAGATACGCAGTATTTT; cdr3_aa: CASSDRRGQGDTQYF
j_call: TRBJ1-6; clone_size: -; d_call: TRBD1; v_call: TRBV2; cdr3_nt: TGTGCCAGCATGTTACAAGGGGGCGGTAATTCACCCCTCCACTTT; cdr3_aa: CASMLQGGGNSPLHF
j_call: TRBJ2-7; clone_size: -; d_call: TRBD2; v_call: TRBV7-9; cdr3_nt: TGTGCCAGCAGCGGGGGGAGCGGGAGTAATTACGAGCAGTACTTC; cdr3_aa: CASSGGSGSNYEQYF
j_call: TRBJ2-7; clone_size: -; d_call: TRBD2; v_call: TRBV5-6; cdr3_nt: TGTGCCAGCAGCTTGTTAGCGGGACATTACGAGCAGTACTTC; cdr3_aa: CASSLLAGHYEQYF
j_call: TRBJ2-2; clone_size: -; d_call: -; v_call: TRBV6-1; cdr3_nt: TGTGCCAGCTTATCAGAGAACACCGGGGAGCTGTTTTTT; cdr3_aa: CASLSENTGELFF
j_call: TRBJ1-6; clone_size: few; d_call: -; v_call: TRBV28; cdr3_nt: TGTGCCAGCAGTTTTGAGGTGTATTCACCCCTCCACTTT; cdr3_aa: CASSFEVYSPLHF
j_call: TRBJ2-5; clone_size: few; d_call: -; v_call: TRBV4-3; cdr3_nt: TGCGCCAGCAGCCGAGGCCCCCAGACCCAAGAGACCCAGTACTTC; cdr3_aa: CASSRGPQTQETQYF
j_call: TRBJ1-5; clone_size: -; d_call: -; v_call: TRBV7-2; cdr3_nt: TGTGCCAGCACCACCGGGTCGGATCAGCCCCAGCATTTT; cdr3_aa: CASTTGSDQPQHF
j_call: TRBJ1-1; clone_size: -; d_call: -; v_call: TRBV6-5; cdr3_nt: TGTGCCAGCAGCGGGCGGAGGGGCACTGAAGCTTTCTTT; cdr3_aa: CASSGRRGTEAFF
j_call: TRBJ2-7; clone_size: once; d_call: TRBD2; v_call: TRBV6-5; cdr3_nt: TGTGCCAGCGGATCGGGACTAGCCTACGAGCAGTACTTC; cdr3_aa: CASGSGLAYEQYF
j_call: TRBJ2-5; clone_size: -; d_call: -; v_call: TRBV6-5; cdr3_nt: TGTGCCAGCAGTTACAGGGGAGAGACCCAGTACTTC; cdr3_aa: CASSYRGETQYF
j_call: TRBJ1-2; clone_size: -; d_call: -; v_call: TRBV7-2; cdr3_nt: TGTGCCAGCAGCTTAGAGGTTTCGGAGTATGGCTACACCTTC; cdr3_aa: CASSLEVSEYGYTF
j_call: TRBJ1-1; clone_size: -; d_call: -; v_call: TRBV7-7; cdr3_nt: TGTGCCAGCAGCCTCACACGGAACACTGAAGCTTTCTTT; cdr3_aa: CASSLTRNTEAFF
j_call: TRBJ2-7; clone_size: -; d_call: -; v_call: TRBV28; cdr3_nt: TGTGCCAGCAGTTTGGCCCCCTACGAGCAGTACTTC; cdr3_aa: CASSLAPYEQYF
j_call: TRBJ2-1; clone_size: few; d_call: TRBD1; v_call: TRBV29-1; cdr3_nt: TGCAGCGTTGAAGTCCAGGGGGCCTACCTCTCCTACAATGAGCAGTTCTTC; cdr3_aa: CSVEVQGAYLSYNEQFF
j_call: TRBJ2-1; clone_size: few; d_call: TRBD2; v_call: TRBV19; cdr3_nt: TGTGCCAGTAGAGCGGGACTAGCGGGTTATGATGAGCAGTTCTTC; cdr3_aa: CASRAGLAGYDEQFF
j_call: TRBJ1-4; clone_size: -; d_call: TRBD1; v_call: TRBV6-1; cdr3_nt: TGTGCCAGCAGTGAGACCGGGACAGGGAATGAAAAACTGTTTTTT; cdr3_aa: CASSETGTGNEKLFF
j_call: TRBJ2-3; clone_size: few; d_call: TRBD2; v_call: TRBV7-3; cdr3_nt: TGTGCCAGCAGCCCATGGGGGGGACTAGGACCTCTCCCAGATACGCAGTATTTT; cdr3_aa: CASSPWGGLGPLPDTQYF
j_call: TRBJ2-3; clone_size: -; d_call: TRBD2; v_call: TRBV2; cdr3_nt: TGTGCCAGCAGTGCCCTCGAAGCGGGGGGCACAGATACGCAGTATTTT; cdr3_aa: CASSALEAGGTDTQYF
j_call: TRBJ2-5; clone_size: few; d_call: TRBD2; v_call: TRBV30; cdr3_nt: TGTGCCTGGAGAGGACTAGCGGGGAGGGAGACCCAGTACTTC; cdr3_aa: CAWRGLAGRETQYF
j_call: TRBJ2-2; clone_size: -; d_call: -; v_call: TRBV5-1; cdr3_nt: TGCGCCAGCAGCCCCCTTGTAGCGAACGGGGAGCTGTTTTTT; cdr3_aa: CASSPLVANGELFF
j_call: TRBJ1-2; clone_size: -; d_call: TRBD1; v_call: TRBV30; cdr3_nt: TGTGCCTGGGACGTGTGGAATACAGGGGCTGGCTACACCTTC; cdr3_aa: CAWDVWNTGAGYTF
j_call: TRBJ2-7; clone_size: -; d_call: -; v_call: TRBV5-6; cdr3_nt: TGTGCCAGCAGCTTATCGAGCCGGAGTGACTACGAGCAGTACTTC; cdr3_aa: CASSLSSRSDYEQYF
j_call: TRBJ1-1; clone_size: -; d_call: TRBD1; v_call: TRBV7-9; cdr3_nt: TGTGCCAGCAGCCCTAGAGGGGGCCCCCTGAACACTGAAGCTTTCTTT; cdr3_aa: CASSPRGGPLNTEAFF
j_call: TRBJ2-1; clone_size: -; d_call: TRBD2; v_call: TRBV5-4; cdr3_nt: TGTGCCAGCAGCGGCAGGCTAGCGGCGTCGTTTGACAATGAGCAGTTCTTC; cdr3_aa: CASSGRLAASFDNEQFF
j_call: TRBJ1-2; clone_size: -; d_call: -; v_call: TRBV21-1; cdr3_nt: TGTGCCAGCAGCGCGCCGGGACAGGGGAGCTATGGCTACACCTTC; cdr3_aa: CASSAPGQGSYGYTF
j_call: TRBJ1-4; clone_size: -; d_call: -; v_call: TRBV5-1; cdr3_nt: TGCGCCAGCAGCACGGACAGCACTAATGAAAAACTGTTTTTT; cdr3_aa: CASSTDSTNEKLFF
j_call: TRBJ2-3; clone_size: once; d_call: TRBD2; v_call: TRBV11-2; cdr3_nt: TGTGCCAGCAGCCCAGACAGGACTAGCGCCACAGATACGCAGTATTTT; cdr3_aa: CASSPDRTSATDTQYF
j_call: TRBJ2-7; clone_size: -; d_call: -; v_call: TRBV7-8; cdr3_nt: TGTGCCAGCAGCCGTGGGACTCGCCCTGGGGACGAGCAGTACTTC; cdr3_aa: CASSRGTRPGDEQYF
j_call: TRBJ1-5; clone_size: -; d_call: TRBD1; v_call: TRBV19; cdr3_nt: TGTGCCAGTAGTCTAGGACAGGGAAATCAGCCCCAGCATTTT; cdr3_aa: CASSLGQGNQPQHF
j_call: TRBJ1-1; clone_size: -; d_call: -; v_call: TRBV5-1; cdr3_nt: TGCGCCAGCAGCTTGGACGGGGGGGCCGGGAACACTGAAGCTTTCTTT; cdr3_aa: CASSLDGGAGNTEAFF
j_call: TRBJ1-1; clone_size: -; d_call: -; v_call: TRBV5-4; cdr3_nt: TGTGCCAGCAGCTTAGGGGGGGCTGGGACTGAAGCTTTCTTT; cdr3_aa: CASSLGGAGTEAFF